This paragraph covers one T cell receptor beta chain sequence. Authors' analysis steps: Amplifying reference gene primers gave estimates of nucleated cell counts. Clones were read by immunoSEQ multiplex PCR, and TCRdb kept only the in-frame ones, dropping some. V and J calls and clone size follow that table, whereas D and trimming were derived from the DNA. The sample includes under 50,000 clones, about 92% of them seen just once. This entry comes from a study of blood T cell repertoires in COVID-19. Study-level information: The samples span acute and convalescent COVID-19 from the United States, Italy and Spain. T cells, B-cell-depleted T cells, or PBMCs provided the cDNA or gDNA that served as material.

The CDR3 sequence is 15 residues long. The V and J ends lost 1 base and 1 base, in that order; junction bases with no gene match: 1. Germline CDR1 MDHEN, CDR2 SYDVKM. Source material: peripheral blood. The receptor's source is a man between 65 and 79 years old with active COVID-19. The rearrangement joins TRBV28 to TRBJ1-1; 9 bases match TRBD1. CDR3 nucleotides: TGTGCCAGCAGTTTATTGACAGGGGGGAACACTGAAGCTTTCTTT. Protein: CASSLLTGGNTEAFF.